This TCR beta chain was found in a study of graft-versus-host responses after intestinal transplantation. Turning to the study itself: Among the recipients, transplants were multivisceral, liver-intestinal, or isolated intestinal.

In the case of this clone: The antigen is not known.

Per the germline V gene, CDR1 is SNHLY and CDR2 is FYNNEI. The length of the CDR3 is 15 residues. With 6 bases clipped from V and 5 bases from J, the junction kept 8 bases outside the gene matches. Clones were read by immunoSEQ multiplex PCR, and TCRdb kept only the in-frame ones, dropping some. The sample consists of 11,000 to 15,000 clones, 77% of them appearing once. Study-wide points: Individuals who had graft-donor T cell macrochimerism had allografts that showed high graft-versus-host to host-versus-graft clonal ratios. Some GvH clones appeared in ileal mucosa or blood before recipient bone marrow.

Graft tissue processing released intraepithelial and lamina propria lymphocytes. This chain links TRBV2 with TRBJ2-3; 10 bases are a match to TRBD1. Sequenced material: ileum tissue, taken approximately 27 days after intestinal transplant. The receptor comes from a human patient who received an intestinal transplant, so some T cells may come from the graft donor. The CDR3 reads CASSSDRGGVDTQYF. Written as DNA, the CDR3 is TGTGCCAGCAGCTCGGACAGGGGGGGCGTAGATACGCAGTATTTT.